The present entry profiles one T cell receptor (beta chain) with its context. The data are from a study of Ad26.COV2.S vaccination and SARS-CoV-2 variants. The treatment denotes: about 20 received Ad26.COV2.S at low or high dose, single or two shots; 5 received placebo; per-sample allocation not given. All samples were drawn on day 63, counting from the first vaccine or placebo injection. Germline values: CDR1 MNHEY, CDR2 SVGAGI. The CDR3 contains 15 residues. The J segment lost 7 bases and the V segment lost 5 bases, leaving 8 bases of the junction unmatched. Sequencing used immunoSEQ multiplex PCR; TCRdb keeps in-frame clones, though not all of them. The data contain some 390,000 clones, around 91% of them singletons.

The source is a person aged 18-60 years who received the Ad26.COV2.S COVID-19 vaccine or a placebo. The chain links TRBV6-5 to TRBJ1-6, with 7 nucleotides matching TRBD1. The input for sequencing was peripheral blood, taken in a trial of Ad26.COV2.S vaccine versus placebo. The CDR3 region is CASSPTGESNSPLHF. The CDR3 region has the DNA TGTGCCAGCAGTCCAACAGGGGAGAGCAATTCACCCCTCCACTTT.